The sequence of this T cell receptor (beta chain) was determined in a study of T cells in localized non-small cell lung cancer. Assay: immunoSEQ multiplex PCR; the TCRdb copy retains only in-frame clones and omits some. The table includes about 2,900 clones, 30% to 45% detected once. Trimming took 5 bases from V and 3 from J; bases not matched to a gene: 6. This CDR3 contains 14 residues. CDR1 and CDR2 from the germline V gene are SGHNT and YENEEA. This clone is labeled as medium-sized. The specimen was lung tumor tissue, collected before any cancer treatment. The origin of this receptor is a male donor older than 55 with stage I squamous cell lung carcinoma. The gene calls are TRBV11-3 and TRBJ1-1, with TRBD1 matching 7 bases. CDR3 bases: TGTGCCAGCAGCCCCGGGACAGTCGACACTGAAGCTTTCTTT. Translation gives CASSPGTVDTEAFF.